These 8 T cell receptor beta chains were all obtained from the same sample, sequenced in a study of OX40 agonist ivuxolimab in advanced cancers. Libraries were constructed by the immunoSEQ multiplex PCR assay. TCRdb re-hosts the immuneACCESS table, in-frame sequences only. Its copies lack some clones; in the studies checked, an unresolved V gene accounts for under half of them, and the cause for the rest is not known. The sample records tens of thousands of clones, roughly nine tenths of which are singletons. The ten biggest clones cover roughly 15% of the sample. Sequenced material: CD4+ or CD8+ T cells sorted from blood, taken in a trial of the OX40 agonist ivuxolimab. The origin of the receptors is an adult with an advanced solid tumor such as melanoma, head and neck, liver or kidney cancer.

The chain recombines TRBV20-1 with TRBJ2-1, with D perhaps matching TRBD1 (7 bases). Germline assignment: CDR1 DFQATT and CDR2 SNEGSKA (reference sequence). V was trimmed by 5 bases and J by 10 bases, leaving 12 bases between them. This CDR3 is 11 amino acids long. Written as DNA, the CDR3 is TGCAGTGCTCAGCAGGGGGGCGAGCAGTTCTTC. As protein: CSAQQGGEQFF.

This chain uses TRBV7-2 with TRBJ1-2; possible D gene TRBD1, 6 bases. The ends were cut back, 5 bases at V and 8 bases at J, with 9 bases in the middle. The CDR3 runs 11 residues. Looked up from germline, CDR1 is SGHTA and CDR2 is FQGNSA. The CDR3 DNA reads TGTGCCAGCAGCCCAGGGGTCGGCTACACCTTC. Its translation is CASSPGVGYTF.

The chain links TRBV19 to TRBJ2-3; TRBD2 matches at 7 bases. Per germline, CDR1 LNHDA and CDR2 SQIVND (reference sequence). The CDR3 loop spans 15 amino acids. The ends lost 1 base at V and 4 bases at J; junction bases unmatched: 5. Written as DNA, the CDR3 is TGTGCCAGTAGTATAGTGGCGGGAGAGGCAGATACGCAGTATTTT. Its translation: CASSIVAGEADTQYF.

The table lists this clone with a few counts. V is TRBV9 and J is TRBJ1-1; no clear D. The CDR3 extends over 13 amino acids. V was trimmed by 2 bases and J by 1 base, leaving 6 bases between them. Germline V lookup: CDR1 SGDLS, CDR2 YYNGEE. The CDR3 DNA sequence: TGTGCCAGCAGCGTTGGGGAGAACACTGAAGCTTTCTTT. Translation gives CASSVGENTEAFF.

The V and J genes are TRBV6-6 and TRBJ2-5; TRBD1 matches 7 bases. The CDR3 covers 13 residues. Germline CDR1 reads MNHNY; CDR2 reads SVGAGI (reference sequence). Losses at the gene ends were 10 bases for V and 2 bases for J; bases not matched to a gene: 7. CDR3 DNA: TGTGCCACCAAAAGACAGGGACAAGAGACCCAGTACTTC. This gives the protein CATKRQGQETQYF.

This clone was counted only a few times. This rearrangement joins TRBV6-5 to TRBJ1-1; D is undetermined. This CDR3 spans 12 amino acids. The germline V and J ends were trimmed by 5 bases and 8 bases, with 12 bases remaining between them. In germline, CDR1 is MNHEY, CDR2 SVGAGI. The CDR3 reads CASSDRVNEAFF. The CDR3, as DNA: TGTGCCAGCAGTGATAGGGTGAACGAAGCTTTCTTT.

V gene TRBV7-8 combines with J gene TRBJ1-1, with a possible D match to TRBD1 (6 bases). This CDR3 is built from 16 residues. The ends were cut back, 5 bases at V and 0 bases at J, with 16 bases in the middle. Germline CDR1 and CDR2: SGHVS and FQNEAQ. CDR3 sequence reads: CASSLGGGGMNTEAFF. The DNA of the CDR3 is TGTGCCAGCAGCCTAGGCGGCGGGGGCATGAACACTGAAGCTTTCTTT.

This chain uses TRBV28 with TRBJ2-1, with D perhaps TRBD2 (5 bases). V lost 2 bases and J lost 7, with 18 bases in between. This CDR3 is built from 16 residues. Germline V lookup: CDR1 MDHEN, CDR2 SYDVKM. The CDR3: CASSLSRLASRNEQFF. DNA for the CDR3: TGTGCCAGCAGTTTAAGTCGGCTAGCTTCGCGGAATGAGCAGTTCTTC.